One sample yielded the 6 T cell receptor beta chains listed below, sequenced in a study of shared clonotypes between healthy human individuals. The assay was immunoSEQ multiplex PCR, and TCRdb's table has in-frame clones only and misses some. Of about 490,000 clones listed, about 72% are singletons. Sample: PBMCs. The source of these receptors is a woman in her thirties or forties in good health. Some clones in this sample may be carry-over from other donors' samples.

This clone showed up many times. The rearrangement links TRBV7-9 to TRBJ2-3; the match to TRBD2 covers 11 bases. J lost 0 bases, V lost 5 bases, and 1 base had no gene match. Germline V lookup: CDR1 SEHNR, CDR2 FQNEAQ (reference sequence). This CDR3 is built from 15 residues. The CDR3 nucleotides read TGTGCCAGCAGCCGGACTAGCGGGAGCACAGATACGCAGTATTTT. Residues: CASSRTSGSTDTQYF.

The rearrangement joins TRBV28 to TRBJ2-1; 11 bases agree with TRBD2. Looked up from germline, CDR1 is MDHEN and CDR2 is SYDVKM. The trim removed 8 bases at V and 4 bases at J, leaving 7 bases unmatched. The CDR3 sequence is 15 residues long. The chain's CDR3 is CASRLAGGDYNEQFF. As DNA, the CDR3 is TGTGCCAGCCGGTTAGCGGGAGGGGATTACAATGAGCAGTTCTTC. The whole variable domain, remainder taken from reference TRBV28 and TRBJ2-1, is DVKVTQSSRYLVKRTGEKVFLECVQDMDHENMFWYRQDPGLGLRLIYFSYDVKMKEKGDIPEGYSVSREKKERFSLILESASTNQTSMYLCASRLAGGDYNEQFFGPGTRLTVL.

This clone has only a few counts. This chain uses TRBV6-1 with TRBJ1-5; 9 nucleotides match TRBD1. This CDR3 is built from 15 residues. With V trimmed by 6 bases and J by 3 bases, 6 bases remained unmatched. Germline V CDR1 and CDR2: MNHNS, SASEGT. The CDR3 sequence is CASRFRDRDNQPQHF. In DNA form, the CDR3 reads TGTGCCAGCAGATTCCGGGACAGGGACAATCAGCCCCAGCATTTT.

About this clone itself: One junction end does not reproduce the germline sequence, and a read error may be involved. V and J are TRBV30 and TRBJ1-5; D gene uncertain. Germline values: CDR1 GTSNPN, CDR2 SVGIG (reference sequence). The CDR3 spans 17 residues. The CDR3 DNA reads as TGTGCCTGGGGTGTACTACCGTTAAAAGGTCGCAATCAGCCCCAGCATTTT. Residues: CAWGVLPLKGRNQPQHF. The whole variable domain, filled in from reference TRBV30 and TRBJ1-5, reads SQTIHQWPATLVQPVGSPLSLECTVEGTSNPNLYWYRQAAGRGLQLLFYSVGIGQISSEVPQNLSASRPQDRQFILSSKKLLLSDSGFYLCAWGVLPLKGRNQPQHFGDGTRLSIL.

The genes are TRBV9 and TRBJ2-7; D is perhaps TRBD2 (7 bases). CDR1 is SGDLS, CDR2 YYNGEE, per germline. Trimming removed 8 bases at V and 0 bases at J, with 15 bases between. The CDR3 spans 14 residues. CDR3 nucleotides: TGTGCCAGTAACGGGGGCGGGAGCTCCTACGAGCAGTACTTC. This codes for CASNGGGSSYEQYF.

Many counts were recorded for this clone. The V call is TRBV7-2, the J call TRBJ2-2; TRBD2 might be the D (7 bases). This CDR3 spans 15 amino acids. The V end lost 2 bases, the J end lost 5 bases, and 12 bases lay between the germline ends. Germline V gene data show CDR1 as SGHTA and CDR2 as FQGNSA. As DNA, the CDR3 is TGTGCCAGCAGCTTAAGGCGGGGGCAAACCGGGGAGCTGTTTTTT. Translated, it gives CASSLRRGQTGELFF.